Sequencing of this T cell receptor beta chain was carried out in a study of regulatory and conventional T cells in RAG deficiency. Clones were sequenced by immunoSEQ multiplex PCR, and TCRdb holds only the in-frame ones, with some missing. The sample holds fewer than 40,000 clones, around 96% seen once. This clone was observed once. What it binds is unknown. Conventional CD4+ T cells were sorted from blood as CD25-low CD127-high cells. Study results and caveats: Omenn patients showed >90% Treg-Tconv overlap and shorter CDR3 lengths. RAG-deficient patients showed markedly lower Shannon entropy and higher Simpson indices than control T-cell subsets. Treg unique TCR beta sequences were about 100-fold fewer in Omenn syndrome and CID/AS patients than controls.

The germline gives CDR1 MNHEY, CDR2 SVGAGI. This CDR3 has 13 amino acids. The same data also went into a second study, on regulatory T cells. That study reports: Primers: 52 TRBV forward and 13 TRBJ reverse. Regulatory T cells showed the strongest V-J pair restriction and V/J gene skewing among patient repertoires.

The sequence came from a human donor in good health. This rearrangement joins TRBV6-5 to TRBJ2-5, with 8 bases matching TRBD2. The DNA end favors TRBJ2-7, so the J call may be wrong. Source material: CD25- CD4+ T cells sorted from blood. This chain's CDR3 is CASSTSGSYEQYF. The CDR3 nucleotides read TGTGCCAGCAGTACTAGCGGATCCTACGAGCAGTACTTC.